A single TCR beta chain is shown here with its context. Its target is unknown. This clone may be a read error of a much larger clone one base away. Genomic DNA provided the template from which TCR beta VDJ and CDR3 profiles were obtained. Each CDR3 protein gets one entry after TCRdb re-called the reads with MiXCR. The sample includes approximately 250,000 distinct CDR3 sequences, roughly 82% of them seen just once. Only patients with CD8+CD57+ cell expansion on flow cytometry were chosen for sequencing. Severe acquired aplastic anemia was diagnosed in all patients. This entry comes from a study of CD8+CD57+ T cells in acquired aplastic anemia. Across the whole study: The mean DNA yield obtained from sorted CD4+ and CD8+ cells came to about 3 ug. Overall study results and limits: Between patients and controls, around 31 CD8+ CDR3 sequences were found in common. CD8+ Simpson's diversity showed no significant patient-control difference.

The V gene's germline CDR1 is MNHEY and CDR2 SVGAGI. The CDR3 is 15 residues long. This TCR came from a human donor with aplastic anemia. Material: sorted CD4+, CD8+, or CD8+CD57+ T cells (not recorded which) from PBMCs. The chain carries TRBV6-5 and TRBJ1-5, with 7 bases matching TRBD1. CDR3 loop: CAGSQGGGNGQPQHF. The CDR3 DNA reads as TGTGCCGGCAGCCAGGGGGGCGGAAACGGTCAGCCCCAGCATTTT.